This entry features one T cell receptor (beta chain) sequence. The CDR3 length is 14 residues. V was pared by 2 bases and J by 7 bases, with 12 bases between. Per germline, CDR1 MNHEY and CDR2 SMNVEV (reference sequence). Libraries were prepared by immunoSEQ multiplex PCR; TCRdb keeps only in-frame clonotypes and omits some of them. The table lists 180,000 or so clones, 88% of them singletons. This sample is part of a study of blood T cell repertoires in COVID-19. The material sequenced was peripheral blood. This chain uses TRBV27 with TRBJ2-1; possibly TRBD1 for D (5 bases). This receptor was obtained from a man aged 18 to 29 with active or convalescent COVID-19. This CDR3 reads CASSLGLTDNEQFF. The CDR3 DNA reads TGTGCCAGCAGTTTAGGCTTGACAGATAATGAGCAGTTCTTC.